What follows are 3 T cell receptor beta chains derived from one specimen sequenced in a study of CD8 T cells in Susac syndrome. Random hexamers primed reverse transcription of about 0.5 to 1 ug RNA. TCRdb reprocessed the immunoSEQ multiplex PCR reads via MiXCR and lists one record per CDR3 protein. Of about 300,000 distinct CDR3 sequences in the sample, almost 85% were seen once. The sequenced sample consisted of CD8+ T cells from PBMCs. The source of these receptors is a human donor with multiple sclerosis.

The gene calls are TRBV7-8 and TRBJ2-3; 12 bases line up with TRBD2. Looked up from germline, CDR1 is SGHVS and CDR2 is FQNEAQ. Trimming at V came to 0 bases and at J to 5 bases, leaving 6 bases not matched to a gene. This CDR3 is 17 amino acids long. For the CDR3, the DNA is TGTGCCAGCAGCTTAGCCCCTAGCGGGAGGGCCAGAGATACGCAGTATTTT. Its translation is CASSLAPSGRARDTQYF.

The chain employs TRBV7-6 and TRBJ2-3; TRBD2 matches 8 bases. This CDR3 comprises 18 residues. Looked up from germline, CDR1 is SGHVS and CDR2 is FNYEAQ. Germline trimming cut 4 bases from V and 0 bases from J; bases unmatched to any gene: 12. Here the CDR3 reads CASSSRTSSFSSTDTQYF. The DNA of the CDR3 is TGTGCCAGCAGCTCTCGGACTAGCAGTTTTTCTAGCACAGATACGCAGTATTTT. Filled out from reference TRBV7-6 and TRBJ2-3, the complete variable domain reads GAGVSQSPRYKVTKRGQDVALRCDPISGHVSLYWYRQALGQGPEFLTYFNYEAQQDKSGLPNDRFSAERPEGSISTLTIQRTEQRDSAMYRCASSSRTSSFSSTDTQYFGPGTRLTVL.

V and J are TRBV27 and TRBJ2-7; TRBD1 or TRBD2 may be the D gene (5 bases each). From germline, CDR1 is MNHEY and CDR2 SMNVEV (reference sequence). The CDR3 consists of 17 residues. V lost 1 base and J lost 3, with 19 bases in between. The DNA of the CDR3 is TGTGCCAGCAGTTTATTAGGCGGGCAGGGTGGGTTCTACGAGCAGTACTTC. It is translated as CASSLLGGQGGFYEQYF.